This T cell receptor beta chain was captured by sequencing in a study of OX40 agonist ivuxolimab in advanced cancers. Study information: Cohort: approximately 83% men, mean age approximately 66, aged about 23 to 79. Points from the study as a whole: Dosing at 0.1 to 3.0 mg/kg was accompanied by clonal expansion of CD4+ and CD8+ blood T cells by week 6. Expanded clones tended on average to be more numerous among CD8+ T cells than CD4+.

V was cut by 1 base and J by 1 base, with 7 bases left in between. Germline lookup yields CDR1 SGHAT and CDR2 FQNNGV. The CDR3 consists of 14 residues. As regards this clone: The antigen is unknown.

Profiling relied on immunoSEQ multiplex PCR, and the TCRdb table lists in-frame clones only, not all of them. Of around 26,000 clones listed, about nine tenths are singletons. Sequencing was performed on CD4+ or CD8+ T cells sorted from blood, taken in a trial of the OX40 agonist ivuxolimab. The TCR sequence derives from an adult with an advanced solid tumor such as melanoma, head and neck, liver or kidney cancer. The chain uses TRBV11-2 and TRBJ2-5, with D uncertain. CDR3 in amino acids: CASSLGRTQETQYF. The CDR3 nucleotides read TGTGCCAGCAGCTTAGGCAGAACCCAAGAGACCCAGTACTTC.